A single sample gave rise to the 21 T cell receptor beta chains below, sequenced in a study of shared clonotypes between healthy human individuals. Naive CD8 cells were CD45RO-negative, positively selected for CCR7, excluding terminally differentiated effector memory CD45RA+ cells. Sequencing was performed with immunoSEQ multiplex PCR; in TCRdb, only in-frame clones are kept and a portion is missing. Among approximately 740,000 clones listed, about 92% were seen once. The sample taken for sequencing was naive CD8+ T cells sorted from blood. The receptors here all came from a man under 40 in good health.

The genes are TRBV4-3 and TRBJ1-4, with 9 positions matching TRBD1. CDR1 is LGHNA and CDR2 is YSLEER in the germline V gene. The trim removed 3 bases at V and 7 bases at J, leaving 9 bases unmatched. There are 16 residues in the CDR3. This CDR3 reads CASSQDPQGAGEKLFF. In DNA, the CDR3 is TGCGCCAGCAGCCAGGATCCACAGGGGGCGGGTGAAAAACTGTTTTTT.

This chain joins TRBV5-1 and TRBJ2-3, with 9 bases fitting TRBD2. Per germline, CDR1 SGHRS and CDR2 YFSETQ. The V gene end was trimmed by 0 bases and the J gene end by 4 bases; junction bases not matched to a gene: 6. There are 16 residues in the CDR3. The CDR3: CASSLEVSGSADTQYF. In DNA form, the CDR3 reads TGCGCCAGCAGCTTGGAAGTTAGCGGGAGTGCAGATACGCAGTATTTT.

The chain recombines TRBV15 with TRBJ2-1; a possible D gene is TRBD2 (5 bases). CDR3 size: 15 residues. The ends were cut back, 0 bases at V and 5 bases at J, with 11 bases in the middle. Germline CDR1 and CDR2: LNHNV and YYDKDF (reference sequence). CDR3 nucleotides: TGTGCCACCAGCAGAGATCGGGATCAGAACAATGAGCAGTTCTTC. Translated, it gives CATSRDRDQNNEQFF.

CDR3 protein: CASSLGLQQETQYF. The CDR3 DNA reads as TGTGCCAGTAGTCTTGGACTTCAGCAAGAGACCCAGTACTTC. V gene TRBV19 combines with J gene TRBJ2-5; a possible D gene is TRBD2 (5 bases). Trimming left V 5 bases short and J 2 bases short, with 12 bases between. The CDR3 totals 14 residues. Germline V gene lookup returns CDR1 LNHDA and CDR2 SQIVND (reference sequence).

This clone is a singleton in its sample. The chain uses TRBV5-8 and TRBJ2-2; 7 bases agree with TRBD1. Germline CDR1 and CDR2: SGHTS and YDEGEE. V lost 4 bases to trimming and J lost 2 bases; unmatched junction nucleotides: 5. The CDR3 consists of 15 residues. The chain's CDR3 is CASSAGTVNTGELFF. In DNA form, the CDR3 reads TGTGCCAGCAGCGCCGGGACAGTTAACACCGGGGAGCTGTTTTTT.

The sample holds one count of this clone. The rearrangement joins TRBV2 to TRBJ1-5; D is unresolved. Germline V gives CDR1 SNHLY, CDR2 FYNNEI. This CDR3 has 14 residues. The germline V and J ends were trimmed by 1 base and 3 bases, with 7 bases remaining between them. DNA for the CDR3: TGTGCCAGCAGTGAAGGCAGAAACAATCAGCCCCAGCATTTT. Its translation is CASSEGRNNQPQHF.

The gene calls are TRBV7-9 and TRBJ2-2, with D unclear. From germline, CDR1 is SEHNR and CDR2 FQNEAQ (reference sequence). Trimming shortened V by 1 base and J by 9 bases, and 9 bases separated the two germline ends. This CDR3 is 13 amino acids long. CDR3 DNA sequence: TGTGCCAGCAGCTTAGTAGTTAACTGGGAGCTGTTTTTT. This gives the protein CASSLVVNWELFF.

The chain joins TRBV7-8 to TRBJ2-1; 9 positions match TRBD1. V shed 3 bases and J 9 bases; nucleotides not matched to a gene: 6. The length of the CDR3 is 14 residues. The germline V gene has CDR1 SGHVS and CDR2 FQNEAQ. The CDR3 here is CASSFGTGTPEQFF. CDR3 nucleotides: TGTGCCAGCAGCTTCGGGACAGGGACTCCTGAGCAGTTCTTC.

The chain is built from TRBV5-6 and TRBJ2-2; possible D gene TRBD2, 6 bases. The germline V and J ends were trimmed by 2 bases and 3 bases, with 11 bases remaining between them. The CDR3 runs to 15 residues. Germline V gene data show CDR1 as SGHDT and CDR2 as YYEEEE. The CDR3: CASSLLAAYTGELFF. CDR3 DNA: TGTGCCAGCAGCTTACTAGCCGCATACACCGGGGAGCTGTTTTTT.

J is TRBJ2-7 and V is TRBV4-3; D is perhaps TRBD1 or TRBD2 (5 bases each). The germline CDR1 and CDR2 sequences are LGHNA and YSLEER. Trimming left V 0 bases short and J 4 bases short, with 16 bases between. The CDR3 has 16 amino acids. CDR3 residues: CASSQDFGTGLYEQYF. CDR3 in DNA: TGCGCCAGCAGCCAAGATTTCGGGACGGGTCTTTACGAGCAGTACTTC.

The chain uses TRBV7-9 and TRBJ2-4; TRBD1 is a possible D gene (6 bases). V was shortened by 5 bases and J by 0 bases, with 8 bases between the two germline ends. In germline, CDR1 is SEHNR, CDR2 FQNEAQ (reference sequence). The CDR3 totals 14 residues. For the CDR3, the DNA is TGTGCCAGCAGCGGGGGCTTAGCCAAAAACATTCAGTACTTC. Translated, it gives CASSGGLAKNIQYF.

The gene calls are TRBV7-8 and TRBJ2-7; D gene unclear. Trimming stripped 5 bases from V and 3 bases from J, with 14 bases between. This CDR3 has 14 amino acids. Germline V gene sequence: CDR1 SGHVS, CDR2 FQNEAQ. CDR3 nucleotide sequence: TGTGCCAGCAGCCCCGGTGGGCTTCTCTACGAGCAGTACTTC. Translation gives CASSPGGLLYEQYF.

The chain carries TRBV5-1 and TRBJ2-7; 9 bases map to TRBD1. Germline V gene lookup returns CDR1 SGHRS and CDR2 YFSETQ. CDR3 length equals 15 residues. Trimming at V came to 2 bases and at J to 6 bases, leaving 9 bases not matched to a gene. The CDR3: CASSLEQGAKVEQYF. The CDR3, as DNA: TGCGCCAGCAGCTTAGAACAGGGGGCTAAGGTCGAGCAGTACTTC.

The chain's CDR3 is CASSPRTSGISEQYF. CDR3 coding DNA: TGTGCCAGCAGCCCTCGGACTAGCGGGATAAGCGAGCAGTACTTC. This sequence joins TRBV9 and TRBJ2-7; 12 nucleotides agree with TRBD2. With V trimmed by 4 bases and J by 6 bases, 8 bases remained unmatched. This CDR3 spans 15 amino acids. Germline values: CDR1 SGDLS, CDR2 YYNGEE.

The chain carries TRBV5-4 and TRBJ2-7; 9 positions agree with TRBD1. The trim removed 4 bases at V and 3 bases at J, leaving 2 bases unmatched. CDR3 size: 13 residues. Germline V gene sequence: CDR1 SGHNT, CDR2 YYREEE (reference sequence). CDR3 sequence (DNA): TGTGCCAGCAGCGCGGACAGGGGCTACGAGCAGTACTTC. It yields the protein CASSADRGYEQYF.

The CDR3 bases are TGTGCCAGCAGTCCATCGGGACTAGCGGGAACAGATACGCAGTATTTT. Its protein product is CASSPSGLAGTDTQYF. The chain is built from TRBV27 and TRBJ2-3; 13 bases map to TRBD2. The germline gives CDR1 MNHEY, CDR2 SMNVEV (reference sequence). This CDR3 contains 16 residues. Losses at the gene ends were 5 bases for V and 3 bases for J; bases not matched to a gene: 5.

The V call is TRBV4-3, the J call TRBJ2-1; D is tentatively TRBD1 or TRBD2 (5 bases each). This CDR3 comprises 14 residues. V lost 0 bases and J 7 bases, leaving 10 bases between the germline ends. Germline V lookup: CDR1 LGHNA, CDR2 YSLEER. CDR3 protein: CASSQDRWGNEQFF. Written as DNA, the CDR3 is TGCGCCAGCAGCCAAGATCGGTGGGGGAATGAGCAGTTCTTC.

The CDR3 reads CASSGSYGYTF. The CDR3 DNA follows: TGTGCCAGCAGCGGATCCTATGGCTACACCTTC. The rearrangement links TRBV9 to TRBJ1-2; no clear D. Germline CDR1 and CDR2: SGDLS and YYNGEE. Trimming cost V 3 bases and J 4 bases, with 4 bases left between them. CDR3 length: 11 amino acids.

The chain links TRBV27 to TRBJ1-5; possible D gene TRBD1, 5 bases. The CDR3 covers 17 residues. Between the trimmed V and J ends, which lost 6 bases and 4 bases, there was a span of 22 bases. CDR1 and CDR2 (germline): MNHEY, SMNVEV (reference sequence). CDR3 amino acids: CASRPSAGLNFNQPQHF. In DNA form, the CDR3 reads TGTGCCAGCAGGCCCTCCGCGGGGCTGAATTTTAATCAGCCCCAGCATTTT.

The gene calls are TRBV5-1 and TRBJ2-1, with 7 bases aligning to TRBD2. Germline V gene data show CDR1 as SGHRS and CDR2 as YFSETQ. The V gene end was trimmed by 0 bases and the J gene end by 4 bases; junction bases not matched to a gene: 10. This CDR3 region has 17 residues. CDR3 loop: CASSLGGFAGVYNEQFF. DNA for the CDR3: TGCGCCAGCAGCTTGGGTGGGTTTGCGGGAGTATACAATGAGCAGTTCTTC.

The chain carries TRBV28 and TRBJ1-2; 7 nucleotides line up with TRBD1. V shed 3 bases and J 3 bases; nucleotides not matched to a gene: 10. The CDR3 sequence is 16 residues long. CDR1 MDHEN and CDR2 SYDVKM come from the germline V gene. The CDR3 loop reads CASSFRQGTRDYGYTF. The CDR3 region has the DNA TGTGCCAGCAGTTTCCGACAGGGAACAAGGGACTATGGCTACACCTTC.